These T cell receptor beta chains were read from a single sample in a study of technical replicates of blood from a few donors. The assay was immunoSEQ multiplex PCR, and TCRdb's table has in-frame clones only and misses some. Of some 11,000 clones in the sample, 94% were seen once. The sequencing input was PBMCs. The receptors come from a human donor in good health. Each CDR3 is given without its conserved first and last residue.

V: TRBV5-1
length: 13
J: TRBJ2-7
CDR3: ASSLDLVLSDEQY

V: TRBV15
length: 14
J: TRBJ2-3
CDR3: ATSPTSGSGADTQY

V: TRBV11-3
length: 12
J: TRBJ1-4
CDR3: ASLTAGTGEKLF

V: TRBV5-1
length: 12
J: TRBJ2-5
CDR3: ASSLATREETQY

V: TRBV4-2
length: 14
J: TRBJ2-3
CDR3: ASSPSPGQDRDTQY

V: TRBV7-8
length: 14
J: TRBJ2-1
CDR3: ASSSPRGGVNNEQF

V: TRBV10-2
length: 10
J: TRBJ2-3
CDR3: ASRHYTDTQY

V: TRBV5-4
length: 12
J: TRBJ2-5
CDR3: ASSLEGGRETQY

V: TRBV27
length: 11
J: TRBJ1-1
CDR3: ASSLRGLSEAF

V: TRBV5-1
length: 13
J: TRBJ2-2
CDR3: ASSSRGDYTGELF

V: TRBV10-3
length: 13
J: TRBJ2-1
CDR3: AISESTSVYNEQF

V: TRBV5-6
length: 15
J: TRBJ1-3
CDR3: ASSPPPGQGAGNTIY

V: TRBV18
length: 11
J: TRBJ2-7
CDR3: ASSQTGGNEQY

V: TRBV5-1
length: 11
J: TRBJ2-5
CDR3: ASSFGGEETQY

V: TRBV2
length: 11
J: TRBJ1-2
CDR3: ASSRDSNYGYT

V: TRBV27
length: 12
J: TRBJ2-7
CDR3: ASSLGQGLREQY

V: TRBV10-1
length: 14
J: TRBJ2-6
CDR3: ASSESRGLVANVLT

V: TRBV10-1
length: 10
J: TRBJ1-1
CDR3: ASSDIYTEAF

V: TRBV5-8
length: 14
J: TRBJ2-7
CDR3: ASSPLGRTGSYEQY

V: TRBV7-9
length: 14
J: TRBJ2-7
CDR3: ASSSQTSGRPYEQY

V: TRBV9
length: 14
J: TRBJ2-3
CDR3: ASSVASGLEGDTQY

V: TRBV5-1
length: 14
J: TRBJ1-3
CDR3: ASSWRQGLSGNTIY

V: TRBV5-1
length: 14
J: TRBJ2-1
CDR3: ASSLRTSGRNNEQF

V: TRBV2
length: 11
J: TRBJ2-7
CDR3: ACTRRAQHEQY

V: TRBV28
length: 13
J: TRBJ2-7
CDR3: ASSSLAGGPHEQY

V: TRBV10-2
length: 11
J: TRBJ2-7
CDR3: ASTGDRSGEQY

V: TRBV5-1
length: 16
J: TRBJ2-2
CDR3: ASARILAGVANTGELF

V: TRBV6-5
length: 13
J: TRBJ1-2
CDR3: ASSYHSGQDYGYT

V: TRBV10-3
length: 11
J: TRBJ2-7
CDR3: AISGSGSVEQY

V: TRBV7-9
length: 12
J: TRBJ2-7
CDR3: ASSGLAGGYEQY

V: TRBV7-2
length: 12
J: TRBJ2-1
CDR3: ASTFDRAYNEQF